Sequencing of this T cell receptor beta chain was carried out in a study of response to subunit inactivated influenza vaccine. Study-wide results and caveats: Researchers suggested that each seasonal influenza vaccination recruits few new T cells.

Germline V gene lookup returns CDR1 MDHEN and CDR2 SYDVKM. Trimming removed 5 bases at V and 3 bases at J, with 7 bases between. The CDR3 consists of 12 residues. TCRdb processed the RT-PCR reads anew with MiXCR; each CDR3 protein has one entry. Of about 160,000 distinct CDR3 sequences listed, around a tenth are singletons. This clonotype appeared many times. Its target is unknown. This specimen was CD8+ T cells sorted from PBMCs, taken around 2 years after vaccination. The chain has TRBV28 and TRBJ1-1, with no clear D. This TCR was sampled from a man aged 45 to 70 who received an inactivated influenza vaccine. CDR3: CASSTVYTEAFF. For the CDR3, the DNA is TGTGCCAGCAGTACCGTGTACACTGAAGCTTTCTTT.